This T cell receptor beta chain was found in a study of vaccination and CD4 T cells after COVID-19. In the study overall: The authors exposed cells to overlapping spike peptides derived from SARS-CoV-2, HCoV-NL63, HCoV-OC43 and HCoV-229E. Study-wide points: 304 of 307 vaccine-specific clones from convalescent patients were spike mono-reactive. It was observed that, in convalescent patients, a median approximately 86% of reactive clones arose only post-vaccination.

As for treatment: roughly 10-day PBMC culture with coronavirus spike peptide pools or control peptides (ViraFEST assay). With the Oncomine TCR Beta short-read assay, DNA from cultured CD4+ T cells was sequenced. Genomic DNA extraction was carried out from cultured CD4+ T cells. TCRdb re-analysed the PCR reads in MiXCR, keeping a single row per CDR3 protein. Here the sample spans 13,000 to 15,000 distinct CDR3 sequences, more than 55% being singletons. The CDR3 runs to 15 residues. V lost 5 bases, J lost 0 bases, and 14 bases lay in between. The germline V gene has CDR1 MGHRA and CDR2 YSYEKL. This clonotype was observed a few times. Its antigen is unidentified.

The sequence derives from a human donor who had recovered from COVID-19. Sequenced input: CD4+ T cells from blood, cultured in vitro. The V gene is TRBV4-1, the J gene TRBJ2-7; tentative D call: TRBD2 (6 bases). The CDR3 DNA sequence: TGCGCCAGCAGCTCCTCGGCGGGGAGCTCCTACGAGCAGTACTTC. Protein: CASSSSAGSSYEQYF.